These T cell receptor beta chains were read from a single sample in a study of lymphopenia after photon versus proton radiotherapy. TCRdb's table, derived via immunoSEQ multiplex PCR, lists solely in-frame clones and lacks some. The table shows 53,000 or so clones, with 80% to 90% occurring only once. This material consisted of peripheral blood, taken from a patient treated with photon-based radiotherapy. The receptor source for this set is a man between 45 and 60 years old with gastric cancer. CDR3s include the opening cysteine and the closing phenylalanine or tryptophan. The order of the fields is V gene, J gene, CDR3 protein.

V: TRBV2; J: TRBJ1-2; CDR3: CASSVRGGYGYTF
V: TRBV6-5; J: TRBJ2-3; CDR3: CASSDYRGTDTQYF
V: TRBV9; J: TRBJ1-1; CDR3: CASSVTPTGEAFF
V: TRBV7-6; J: TRBJ2-7; CDR3: CASSTQRDRGYEQYF
V: TRBV7-3; J: TRBJ2-2; CDR3: CASSFLNTGELFF
V: TRBV30; J: TRBJ1-3; CDR3: CASPLGGNTIYF
V: TRBV28; J: TRBJ2-2; CDR3: CATWDRNTGELFF
V: TRBV27; J: TRBJ1-4; CDR3: CASSEGVFNEKLFF
V: TRBV5-5; J: TRBJ2-2; CDR3: CASSLGLAGAYTGELFF
V: TRBV27; J: TRBJ2-1; CDR3: CASSQDSYNEQFF
V: TRBV10-2; J: TRBJ2-7; CDR3: CASSEFSYEQYF
V: TRBV6-1; J: TRBJ2-4; CDR3: CASSDARIAGGLAKNIQYF
V: TRBV29-1; J: TRBJ2-1; CDR3: CSALGGLASYNEQFF
V: TRBV7-7; J: TRBJ2-2; CDR3: CASSPGNTGELFF
V: TRBV6-4; J: TRBJ2-7; CDR3: CASGRIGTPNYEQYF
V: TRBV7-9; J: TRBJ1-5; CDR3: CASSLGQGQPQHF
V: TRBV5-5; J: TRBJ1-2; CDR3: CASSLLGETYGYTF
V: TRBV29-1; J: TRBJ2-1; CDR3: CSVVRTSGYYNEQFF
V: TRBV29-1; J: TRBJ1-5; CDR3: CSVGQGAKQPQHF
V: TRBV18; J: TRBJ2-2; CDR3: CASSPQNWNTGELFF
V: TRBV4-2; J: TRBJ1-1; CDR3: CASSHTDRGGTEAFF
V: TRBV14; J: TRBJ1-5; CDR3: CASSQGGSNQPQHF
V: TRBV29-1; J: TRBJ2-7; CDR3: CSVEDRGSEQYF
V: TRBV25-1; J: TRBJ2-1; CDR3: CASSDPGLAGGRNEQFF
V: TRBV28; J: TRBJ2-1; CDR3: CASGDSLSYNEQFF
V: TRBV9; J: TRBJ2-1; CDR3: CASSVVSAYNEQFF
V: TRBV27; J: TRBJ1-3; CDR3: CASSTPMAGNTIYF
V: TRBV6-6; J: TRBJ2-7; CDR3: CASQAPGDKESYEQYF
V: TRBV29-1; J: TRBJ2-2; CDR3: CSVGGYTNTGELFF
V: TRBV9; J: TRBJ2-1; CDR3: CASSFLAGGYNEQFF